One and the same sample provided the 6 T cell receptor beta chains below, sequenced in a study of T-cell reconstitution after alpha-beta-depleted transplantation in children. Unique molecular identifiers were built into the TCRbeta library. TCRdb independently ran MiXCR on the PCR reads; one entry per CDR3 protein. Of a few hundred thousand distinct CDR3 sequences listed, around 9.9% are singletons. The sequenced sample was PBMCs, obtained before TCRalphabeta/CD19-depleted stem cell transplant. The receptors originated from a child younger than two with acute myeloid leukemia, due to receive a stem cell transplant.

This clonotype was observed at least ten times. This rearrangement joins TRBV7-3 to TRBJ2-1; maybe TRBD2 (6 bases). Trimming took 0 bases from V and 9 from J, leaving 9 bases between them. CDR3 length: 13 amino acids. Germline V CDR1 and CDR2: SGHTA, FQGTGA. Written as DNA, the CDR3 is TGTGCCAGCAGCTTAACCCTACTAGCTGAGCAGTTCTTC. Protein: CASSLTLLAEQFF. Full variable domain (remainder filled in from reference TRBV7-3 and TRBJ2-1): GAGVSQTPSNKVTEKGKYVELRCDPISGHTALYWYRQSLGQGPEFLIYFQGTGAADDSGLPNDRFFAVRPEGSVSTLKIQRTERGDSAVYLCASSLTLLAEQFFGPGTRLTVL.

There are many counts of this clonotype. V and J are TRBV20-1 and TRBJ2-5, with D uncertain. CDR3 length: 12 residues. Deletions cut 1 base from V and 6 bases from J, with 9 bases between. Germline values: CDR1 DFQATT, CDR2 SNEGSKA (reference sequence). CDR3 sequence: CSARAGLQTQYF. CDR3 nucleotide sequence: TGCAGTGCTAGAGCTGGTCTGCAGACCCAGTACTTC.

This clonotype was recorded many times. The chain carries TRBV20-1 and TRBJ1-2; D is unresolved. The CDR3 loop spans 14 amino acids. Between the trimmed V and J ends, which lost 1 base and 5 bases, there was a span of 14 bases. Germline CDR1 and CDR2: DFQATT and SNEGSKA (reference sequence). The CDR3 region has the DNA TGCAGTGCTAGAGTTCCCCGTATTACTTATGGCTACACCTTC. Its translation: CSARVPRITYGYTF.

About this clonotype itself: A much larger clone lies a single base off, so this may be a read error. The CDR3 DNA reads as TGTACCAGCAGTTTACCACCGGGACTGAACTACGAGCAGTACTTC. Amino acids: CTSSLPPGLNYEQYF. V is TRBV12-3 or TRBV12-4 and J is TRBJ2-7, with D possibly TRBD2 on 6 matching bases. This CDR3 region has 15 residues.

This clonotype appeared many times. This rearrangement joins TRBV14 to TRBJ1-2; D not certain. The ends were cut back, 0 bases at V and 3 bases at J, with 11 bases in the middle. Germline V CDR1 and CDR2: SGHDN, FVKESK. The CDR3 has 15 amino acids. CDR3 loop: CASSQDRRRDYGYTF. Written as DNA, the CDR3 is TGTGCCAGCAGCCAAGATAGGAGAAGGGACTATGGCTACACCTTC.

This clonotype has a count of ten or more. Here the CDR3 DNA reads TGCAGCGCCAGATCAGTCGCTTCCTACAATGAGCAGTTCTTC. This encodes CSARSVASYNEQFF. The chain is built from TRBV29-1 and TRBJ2-1; no firm D call. V lost 7 bases, J lost 1 base, and 14 bases lay in between. Germline CDR1 is SQVTM and CDR2 is ANQGSEA. CDR3 length equals 14 residues.